These 9 T cell receptor beta chains came from one sample sequenced in a study of blood T cells in healthy people across ages. A second PCR, run for roughly 7 to 12 cycles, used a sample-barcoded 5' primer plus a J-beta primer mix. TCRdb processed the 5' RACE reads anew with MiXCR; each CDR3 protein has one entry. The repertoire holds 750,000 to 850,000 distinct CDR3 sequences, 20% to 25% seen once, with under 4.5% in the top ten. Another study also made use of these data, one on T cells of mothers and their children.

The material sequenced was blood. The receptors were gathered from a boy between 10 and 17 years old in good health.

The chain joins TRBV7-9 to TRBJ2-7, with D possibly TRBD2 on 6 matching bases. The V gene's germline CDR1 is SEHNR and CDR2 FQNEAQ (reference sequence). V was pared by 11 bases and J by 5 bases, with 13 bases between. The CDR3 loop spans 11 amino acids. Written as DNA, the CDR3 is TGTGCCGCCGGGACGGGGGACGAGCAGTACTTC. Residues: CAAGTGDEQYF.

This clonotype was seen only once. The rearrangement uses TRBV29-1 and TRBJ1-2, with no clear D. The germline CDR1 and CDR2 sequences are SQVTM and ANQGSEA. This CDR3 is built from 12 residues. V was clipped by 6 bases and J by 7 bases, with 15 bases between them. The CDR3 coding sequence is TGCAGCGTCAAAGGGTGGGAGGTTGGCTACACCTTC. Encoded protein: CSVKGWEVGYTF.

This clonotype was seen only a few times. The V call is TRBV28, the J call TRBJ2-4, with 10 bases lining up with TRBD1. CDR3 length: 11 amino acids. Losses at the gene ends were 10 bases for V and 13 bases for J; bases not matched to a gene: 7. Per the germline V gene, CDR1 is MDHEN and CDR2 is SYDVKM. CDR3 DNA: TGTGCCACCACCGCGGACAGGGGGCAGTACTTC. As protein: CATTADRGQYF.

This clonotype occurred a few times. V is TRBV28 and J is TRBJ2-5, with no clear D. The better agreement between TRBJ2-7 and the DNA end casts doubt on the J call. Germline CDR1 and CDR2: MDHEN and SYDVKM. The CDR3 is 12 residues long. The CDR3 nucleotides are TGTGCCAGCACAGAGAGCTCCTACGAGCAGTACTTC. Residues: CASTESSYEQYF.

This clonotype was picked up a small number of times. This sequence joins TRBV12-3 or TRBV12-4 and TRBJ2-6, with 10 bases lining up with TRBD1. The CDR3 contains 17 residues. The trim removed 6 bases at V and 0 bases at J, leaving 5 bases unmatched. CDR3 DNA: TGTGCCAGCAGAAGACAGGGGGCGGTCTCTGGGGCCAACGTCCTGACTTTC. Translating gives CASRRQGAVSGANVLTF.

This clonotype was counted only a few times. The chain has TRBV29-1 and TRBJ1-1; D is unresolved. Germline CDR1 reads SQVTM; CDR2 reads ANQGSEA. V shed 3 bases and J shed 1 base, with 9 bases lying between them. The CDR3 covers 13 residues. The chain's CDR3 is CSVDTRPNTEAFF. The CDR3, as DNA: TGCAGCGTTGACACAAGGCCGAACACTGAAGCTTTCTTT.

The chain joins TRBV12-3 or TRBV12-4 to TRBJ1-2, with D possibly TRBD1 on 5 matching bases. This CDR3 contains 14 residues. The V and J ends lost 3 bases and 2 bases respectively, with 10 bases between them. CDR3 bases: TGTGCCAGCAGTTTCAGGGTGGTGAACTATGGCTACACCTTC. This translates into CASSFRVVNYGYTF.

The chain links TRBV5-1 to TRBJ2-2, with D perhaps TRBD1 (5 bases). CDR3 length equals 17 residues. Trimming removed 4 bases from V and 1 base from J, with 17 bases in between. Germline V gene lookup returns CDR1 SGHRS and CDR2 YFSETQ. In DNA form, the CDR3 reads TGCGCCAGCAGCCCCCATGAAGTAAGGGGGAACACCGGGGAGCTGTTTTTT. Its protein is CASSPHEVRGNTGELFF.

In this sample, this clonotype turned up once. The V and J genes are TRBV7-6 and TRBJ2-2, with D possibly being TRBD1 (5 bases). CDR3 length equals 13 residues. Trimming shortened V by 5 bases and J by 7 bases, and 11 bases separated the two germline ends. CDR1 and CDR2 (germline): SGHVS, FNYEAQ. This chain's CDR3 is CASSAPGHGELFF. The CDR3 DNA reads as TGTGCCAGCAGCGCGCCAGGACACGGGGAGCTGTTTTTT. The variable domain in full, completed from reference TRBV7-6 and TRBJ2-2, reads GAGVSQSPRYKVTKRGQDVALRCDPISGHVSLYWYRQALGQGPEFLTYFNYEAQQDKSGLPNDRFSAERPEGSISTLTIQRTEQRDSAMYRCASSAPGHGELFFGEGSRLTVL.